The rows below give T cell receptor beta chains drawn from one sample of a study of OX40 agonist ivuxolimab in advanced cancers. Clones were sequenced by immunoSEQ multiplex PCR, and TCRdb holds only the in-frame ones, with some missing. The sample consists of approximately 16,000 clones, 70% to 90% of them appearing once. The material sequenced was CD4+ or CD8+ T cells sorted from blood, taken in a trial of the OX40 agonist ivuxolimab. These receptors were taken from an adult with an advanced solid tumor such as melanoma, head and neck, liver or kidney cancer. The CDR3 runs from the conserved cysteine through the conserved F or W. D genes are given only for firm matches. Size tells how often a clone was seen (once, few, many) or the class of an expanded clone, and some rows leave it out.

CASSAGFNRASSYEQYF | TGTGCCAGCAGTGCCGGCTTTAACAGGGCGAGCTCCTACGAGCAGTACTTC | TRBJ2-7 | TRBV6-1 | once | .
CASSQPHRPGFAEAFF | TGCGCCAGCAGTCAACCTCACAGGCCTGGGTTCGCTGAAGCTTTCTTT | TRBJ1-1 | TRBV23-1 | . | .
CASSQESQGRSPLHF | TGCGCCAGCAGCCAAGAGTCCCAGGGAAGGTCACCCCTCCACTTT | TRBJ1-6 | TRBV4-1 | . | .
CASSLSEEQETQYF | TGTGCCAGCAGTTTAAGCGAAGAACAAGAGACCCAGTACTTC | TRBJ2-5 | TRBV28 | . | .
CASSSITGADEKLFF | TGCGCCAGCAGCTCAATCACGGGGGCTGACGAAAAACTGTTTTTT | TRBJ1-4 | TRBV4-1 | . | .
CASNEGITYEQYF | TGTGCCAGCAACGAGGGGATAACCTACGAGCAGTACTTC | TRBJ2-7 | TRBV14 | . | .
CASSLDIAGWTPDTQYF | TGTGCCAGCAGCTTAGATATAGCGGGATGGACCCCAGATACGCAGTATTTT | TRBJ2-3 | TRBV11-3 | once | TRBD2
CASSLGRQGLYGYTF | TGTGCCAGCAGCTTAGGGCGCCAGGGACTCTATGGCTACACCTTC | TRBJ1-2 | TRBV7-9 | . | .
CASTESRVSTEAFF | TGTGCCAGCACCGAGAGCAGGGTATCCACTGAAGCTTTCTTT | TRBJ1-1 | TRBV7-8 | once | .
CASSYSRGNEQFF | TGTGCCAGCAGTTACTCGAGAGGCAATGAGCAGTTCTTC | TRBJ2-1 | TRBV6-5 | . | .
CASSFSNPYNEQFF | TGTGCCAGCAGTTTTTCGAATCCTTACAATGAGCAGTTCTTC | TRBJ2-1 | TRBV28 | . | .
CASSRANSGSYEQYF | TGTGCCAGCAGTCGAGCCAATAGCGGGAGTTACGAGCAGTACTTC | TRBJ2-7 | TRBV6-5 | . | TRBD2
CASSFPAGTTYEQYF | TGTGCCAGCAGCTTTCCAGCGGGGACCACCTACGAGCAGTACTTC | TRBJ2-7 | TRBV13 | . | TRBD2
CSVFTGPEAFF | TGCAGCGTGTTTACAGGGCCAGAAGCTTTCTTT | TRBJ1-1 | TRBV29-1 | . | .
CASSLTLIAGDDEQFF | TGTGCCAGCAGCTTAACACTCATAGCGGGAGACGATGAGCAGTTCTTC | TRBJ2-1 | TRBV7-6 | once | TRBD2
CASSLVAIYEQYF | TGTGCCAGCAGCTTAGTGGCCATCTACGAGCAGTACTTC | TRBJ2-7 | TRBV11-2 | . | .
CASSPRGGGHNEQFF | TGTGCCAGCAGCCCCCGTGGAGGGGGCCACAATGAGCAGTTCTTC | TRBJ2-1 | TRBV7-8 | . | .
CASSLEFTGELFF | TGTGCCAGCAGCTTAGAATTCACCGGGGAGCTGTTTTTT | TRBJ2-2 | TRBV11-3 | . | .
CATSGDRGSNQPQHF | TGTGCCACCAGCGGGGACAGGGGATCCAATCAGCCCCAGCATTTT | TRBJ1-5 | TRBV15 | . | TRBD1
CASMGQGNTEAFF | TGTGCCAGCATGGGACAGGGAAACACTGAAGCTTTCTTT | TRBJ1-1 | TRBV27 | few | TRBD1
CASSLAPGQGAPNYGYTF | TGTGCCAGCAGCTTAGCCCCGGGACAGGGGGCTCCTAACTATGGCTACACCTTC | TRBJ1-2 | TRBV7-6 | . | TRBD1
CASSLTSGASYEQYF | TGTGCCAGCAGCTTGACTAGCGGGGCATCCTACGAGCAGTACTTC | TRBJ2-7 | TRBV9 | . | TRBD2
CASSLAWQGRQETQYF | TGTGCCAGCAGCTTAGCGTGGCAGGGTCGCCAAGAGACCCAGTACTTC | TRBJ2-5 | TRBV11-2 | . | .
CASSLSGLYYEQYF | TGTGCCAGCAGCCTTTCGGGACTCTATTACGAGCAGTACTTC | TRBJ2-7 | TRBV9 | . | .
CASSQEGLWDEKLFF | TGCGCCAGCAGCCAAGAAGGCCTCTGGGATGAAAAACTGTTTTTT | TRBJ1-4 | TRBV4-1 | . | .
CASSPPYYTDTQYF | TGTGCCAGCAGCCCGCCATACTACACAGATACGCAGTATTTT | TRBJ2-3 | TRBV7-9 | . | .
CASSLGFSGTDTQYF | TGTGCCAGCAGCTTGGGTTTTAGCGGCACAGATACGCAGTATTTT | TRBJ2-3 | TRBV5-8 | . | .
CASSITGGEARTQYF | TGTGCCAGTAGTATAACGGGCGGAGAGGCACGGACCCAGTACTTC | TRBJ2-5 | TRBV19 | . | .
CASSFGNGAEAFF | . | TRBJ1-1 | TRBV27 | . | .
CASNGGSAGYTF | TGCGCCAGCAATGGAGGGAGCGCTGGCTACACCTTC | TRBJ1-2 | TRBV4-1 | medium-sized | .
CASSVDLSLRRTDTQYF | TGTGCCAGCAGCGTAGATCTTAGCCTGAGGAGGACAGATACGCAGTATTTT | TRBJ2-3 | TRBV9 | once | .
CASSQGGQPQHF | TGCGCCAGCAGCCAAGGAGGTCAGCCCCAGCATTTT | TRBJ1-5 | TRBV4-1 | . | .
CASSQGTGDYEQYF | TGTGCCAGCAGCCAAGGGACAGGGGACTACGAGCAGTACTTC | TRBJ2-7 | TRBV4-2 | . | TRBD1
CASSSRGTVQAIYF | TGTGCCAGCAGCTCTAGAGGGACAGTCCAGGCCATATATTTT | TRBJ1-3 | TRBV28 | many | TRBD1
CASSLMVLAGETGELFF | TGTGCCAGCAGCTTAATGGTACTAGCGGGAGAGACCGGGGAGCTGTTTTTT | TRBJ2-2 | TRBV7-8 | . | TRBD2
CASSPEPGPNWDSPLHF | TGTGCCAGCAGCCCGGAGCCGGGACCCAACTGGGATTCACCCCTCCACTTT | TRBJ1-6 | TRBV7-2 | . | .
CASSQYTSLNEQFF | TGTGCCAGCAGCCAATATACTAGTCTGAATGAGCAGTTCTTC | TRBJ2-1 | TRBV14 | . | .
CASSRDRSSGNTIYF | TGTGCCAGCAGTAGGGACAGGAGCTCTGGAAACACCATATATTTT | TRBJ1-3 | TRBV6-5 | . | TRBD1
CASSLLRDGRNYGYTF | TGTGCCAGCAGCCTTCTCCGAGACGGACGGAACTATGGCTACACCTTC | TRBJ1-2 | TRBV11-3 | medium-sized | .
CASSLGASDLYEQYF | TGTGCCAGCAGCTTGGGGGCTAGCGACCTTTACGAGCAGTACTTC | TRBJ2-7 | TRBV5-6 | . | .